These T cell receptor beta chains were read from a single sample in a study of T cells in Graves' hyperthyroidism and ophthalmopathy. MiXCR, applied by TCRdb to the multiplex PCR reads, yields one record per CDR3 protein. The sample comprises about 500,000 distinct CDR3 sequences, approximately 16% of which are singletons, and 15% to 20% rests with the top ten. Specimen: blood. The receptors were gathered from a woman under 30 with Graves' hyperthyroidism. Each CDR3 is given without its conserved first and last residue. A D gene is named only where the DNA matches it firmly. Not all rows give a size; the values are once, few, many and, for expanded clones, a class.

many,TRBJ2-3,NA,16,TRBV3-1,ASSQGSLRGSPTDTQY
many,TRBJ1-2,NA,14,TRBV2,ASQGPGARGLYGYT
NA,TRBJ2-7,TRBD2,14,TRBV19,ASSAWTSGSHYEQY
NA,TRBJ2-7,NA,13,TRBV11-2,ASLMRPGDPYEQY
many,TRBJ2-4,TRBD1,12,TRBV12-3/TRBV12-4,ASSQGVAKNIQY
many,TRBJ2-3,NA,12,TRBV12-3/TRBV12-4,ASSLWGITDTQY
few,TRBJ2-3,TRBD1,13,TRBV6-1,ASRRGTAYTDTQY
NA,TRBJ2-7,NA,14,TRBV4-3,ASSQDPRGEPYEQY
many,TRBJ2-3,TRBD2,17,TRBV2,ASSDLKLAGGASTDTQY
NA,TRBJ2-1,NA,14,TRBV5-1,ASSLGSEGVRNEQF
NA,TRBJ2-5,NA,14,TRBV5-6,ASSLRAATHQETQY
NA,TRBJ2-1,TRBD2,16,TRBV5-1,ASSPPLAGGPPTNEQF
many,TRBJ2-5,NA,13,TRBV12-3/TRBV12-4,ASSFVAAAQETQY
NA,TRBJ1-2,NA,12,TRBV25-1,ASSQTRKGDGYT
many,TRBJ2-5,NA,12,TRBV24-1,ATSDGRGQETQY
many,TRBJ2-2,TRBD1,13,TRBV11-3,ASSSGTGYTGELF
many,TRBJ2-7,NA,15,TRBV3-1,ASSQDRAGRFPYEQY
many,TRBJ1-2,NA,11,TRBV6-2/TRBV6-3,ASSSLQGLGYT
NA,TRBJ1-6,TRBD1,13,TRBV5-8,ASSLVPGGSSPLH
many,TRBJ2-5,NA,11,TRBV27,ASRSMGVETQY
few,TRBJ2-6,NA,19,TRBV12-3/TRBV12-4,ASSHTLDRRGPLSGANVLT
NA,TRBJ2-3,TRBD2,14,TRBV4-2,ASSQGLAVGTDTQY
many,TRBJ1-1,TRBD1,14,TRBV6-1,ASSFHRGRGNTEAF
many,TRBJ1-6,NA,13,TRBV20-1,SARAPGSYNSPLH
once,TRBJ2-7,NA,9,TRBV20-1,SAPIQAKQY
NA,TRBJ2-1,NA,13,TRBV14,ASRQGGILYNEQF
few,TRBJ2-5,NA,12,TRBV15,ATSRESGQETQY
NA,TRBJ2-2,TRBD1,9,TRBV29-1,SGGQTGELF
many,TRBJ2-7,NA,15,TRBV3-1,ASSQGSAGYSPIGQY
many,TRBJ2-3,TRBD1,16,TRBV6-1,ASMVGPQGATYERTQY
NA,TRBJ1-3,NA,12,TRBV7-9,ASTLYGARNTIY
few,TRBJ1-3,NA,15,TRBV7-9,ASSPGPNTPSGNTIY
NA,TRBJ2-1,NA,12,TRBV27,ASCRRGDYNEQF
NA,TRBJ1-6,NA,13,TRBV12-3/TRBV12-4,ASSREGMSNSPLH
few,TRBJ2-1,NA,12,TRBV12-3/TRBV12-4,ASRGLMGIGEQF
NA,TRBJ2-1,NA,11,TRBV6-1,ASSVIPYNEQF
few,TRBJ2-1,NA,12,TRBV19,ASSIRRLVNEQF
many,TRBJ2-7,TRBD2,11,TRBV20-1,SAGGRAAYEQY
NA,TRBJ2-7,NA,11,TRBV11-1,ASSLALGDEQY
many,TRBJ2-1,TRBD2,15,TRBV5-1,ASSLGVGRGSYNEQF
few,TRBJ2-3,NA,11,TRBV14,ASSQVGPDTQY
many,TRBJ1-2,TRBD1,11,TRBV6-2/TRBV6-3,ASSPPGQYGYT
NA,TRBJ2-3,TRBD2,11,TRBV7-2,ARSSGGSDTQY
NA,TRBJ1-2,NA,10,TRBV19,ATHGGNYGYT
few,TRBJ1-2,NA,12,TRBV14,ASLRQDFLCGYT
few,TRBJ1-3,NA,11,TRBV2,ASIEGSGNTIY